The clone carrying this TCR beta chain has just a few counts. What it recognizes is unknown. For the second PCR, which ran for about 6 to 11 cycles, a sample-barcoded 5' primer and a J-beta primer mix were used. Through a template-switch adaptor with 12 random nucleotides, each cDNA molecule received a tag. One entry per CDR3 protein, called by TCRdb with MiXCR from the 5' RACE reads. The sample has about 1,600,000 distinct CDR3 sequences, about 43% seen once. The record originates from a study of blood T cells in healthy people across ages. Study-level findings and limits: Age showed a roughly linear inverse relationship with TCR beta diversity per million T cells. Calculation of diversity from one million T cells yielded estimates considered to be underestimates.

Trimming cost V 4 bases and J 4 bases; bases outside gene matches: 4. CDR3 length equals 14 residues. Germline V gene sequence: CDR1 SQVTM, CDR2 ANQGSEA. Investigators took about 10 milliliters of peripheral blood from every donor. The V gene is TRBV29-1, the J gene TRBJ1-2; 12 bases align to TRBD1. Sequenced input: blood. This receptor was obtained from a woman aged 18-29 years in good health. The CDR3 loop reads CSVVGTGGSYGYTF. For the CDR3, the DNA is TGCAGCGTTGTAGGGACAGGGGGCTCCTATGGCTACACCTTC.